The text below deals with one T cell receptor beta chain. Antigen unknown. Sorted-subset replicate PCR reactions were performed with about 200 ng DNA, corresponding to 30,000 or so T cell genomes. The protocol was immunoSEQ multiplex PCR, while the TCRdb copy is restricted to in-frame clones and leaves out a portion. The sample contains nearly 750,000 clones, roughly 72% of which appear only once. This record comes from a study of shared clonotypes between healthy human individuals. Overall study context: Plates per donor: three CD4 naive, three CD4 memory, two CD8 naive, one CD8 memory.

General study findings and limits: Compared with memory subsets, naive subsets generally had larger estimated richness. A small donor pool kept down the genetic and exposure-history diversity that was represented.

CDR3 length equals 15 residues. V lost 5 bases and J 2 bases, leaving 16 bases between the germline ends. Germline V CDR1 and CDR2: MDHEN, SYDVKM. Sequenced material: memory CD4+ T cells sorted from blood. Subset described: CD45RA-negative fraction. The source of this sequence is a woman aged 25 to 45 in good health. The chain has TRBV28 and TRBJ2-7; a weak D match, TRBD2 (6 bases). The CDR3 here is CASSPSGGVPYEQYF. Written as DNA, the CDR3 is TGTGCCAGCAGTCCTTCCGGCGGGGTACCCTACGAGCAGTACTTC.